Listed below are T cell receptor beta chains from one sample, sequenced in a study of blood T cell repertoires in COVID-19. Produced via immunoSEQ multiplex PCR; TCRdb's table is partial and in-frame only. The sample yields about 250,000 clones, roughly 90% seen once. What was sequenced was PBMCs or T cells enriched from blood (not recorded which). These receptors all come from a woman aged 25 to 39 with acute COVID-19. Each CDR3 is given with its conserved first and last residue. D genes are given only for firm matches. Clone size is stated in some rows and not others, as once, few, many or a class when expanded.

V gene: TRBV6-5; J gene: TRBJ1-1; D gene: TRBD1; clone size: .; CDR3 protein: CASRPLGTGLEAFF; CDR3 DNA: TGTGCCAGCAGGCCCCTAGGGACAGGGCTTGAAGCTTTCTTT
V gene: TRBV6-5; J gene: TRBJ1-2; D gene: .; clone size: .; CDR3 protein: CASSTSGVGYTF; CDR3 DNA: TGTGCCAGCAGTACATCAGGGGTTGGCTACACCTTC
V gene: TRBV13; J gene: TRBJ1-2; D gene: .; clone size: .; CDR3 protein: CASSGSGEGYTF; CDR3 DNA: TGTGCCAGCAGCGGGTCAGGGGAAGGCTACACCTTC
V gene: TRBV27; J gene: TRBJ2-7; D gene: TRBD1; clone size: .; CDR3 protein: CASSSPGQGVNEQYF; CDR3 DNA: TGTGCCAGCAGTTCCCCTGGACAGGGAGTAAACGAGCAGTACTTC
V gene: TRBV2; J gene: TRBJ1-6; D gene: .; clone size: .; CDR3 protein: CASSVRVSYNSPLHF; CDR3 DNA: TGTGCCAGCAGTGTGAGAGTCTCCTATAATTCACCCCTCCACTTT
V gene: TRBV7-2; J gene: TRBJ1-2; D gene: .; clone size: .; CDR3 protein: CASSPKGGGYGYTF; CDR3 DNA: TGTGCCAGCAGCCCCAAGGGGGGGGGCTATGGCTACACCTTC
V gene: TRBV7-9; J gene: TRBJ1-5; D gene: TRBD1; clone size: .; CDR3 protein: CASSTGQSNQPQHF; CDR3 DNA: TGTGCCAGCAGCACGGGACAGTCGAATCAGCCCCAGCATTTT
V gene: TRBV5-1; J gene: TRBJ2-7; D gene: TRBD1; clone size: .; CDR3 protein: CASSLIPGQGFEQYF; CDR3 DNA: TGCGCCAGCAGCTTGATTCCGGGACAGGGGTTCGAGCAGTACTTC
V gene: TRBV5-1; J gene: TRBJ1-4; D gene: TRBD1; clone size: .; CDR3 protein: CASSSDRDNEKLFF; CDR3 DNA: TGCGCCAGCAGCTCGGACAGGGATAATGAAAAACTGTTTTTT
V gene: TRBV7-9; J gene: TRBJ1-2; D gene: .; clone size: .; CDR3 protein: CASSPEGFGYTF; CDR3 DNA: TGTGCCAGCAGCCCGGAGGGATTTGGCTACACCTTC
V gene: TRBV3-1/TRBV3-2; J gene: TRBJ2-1; D gene: .; clone size: .; CDR3 protein: CASSQLQYNEQFF; CDR3 DNA: TGTGCCAGCAGCCAACTCCAGTACAATGAGCAGTTCTTC
V gene: TRBV7-2; J gene: TRBJ2-1; D gene: TRBD2; clone size: .; CDR3 protein: CASSPQRGGPYNEQFF; CDR3 DNA: TGTGCCAGCAGCCCCCAGCGGGGGGGTCCATACAATGAGCAGTTCTTC
V gene: TRBV6-5; J gene: TRBJ1-1; D gene: .; clone size: once; CDR3 protein: CASSYGTGRDTEAFF; CDR3 DNA: TGTGCCAGCAGTTACGGAACGGGGAGGGACACTGAAGCTTTCTTT
V gene: TRBV6-1; J gene: TRBJ2-7; D gene: .; clone size: .; CDR3 protein: CASSEVARQYF; CDR3 DNA: TGTGCCAGCAGTGAAGTCGCCAGGCAGTACTTC
V gene: TRBV29-1; J gene: TRBJ1-6; D gene: TRBD1; clone size: once; CDR3 protein: CSVRDRGLNSPLHF; CDR3 DNA: TGCAGCGTCCGGGACAGGGGTTTGAATTCACCCCTCCACTTT
V gene: TRBV5-1; J gene: TRBJ1-6; D gene: TRBD1; clone size: .; CDR3 protein: CASSSSIDRGLRSLHF; CDR3 DNA: TGCGCCAGCAGCTCTTCAATCGACAGGGGCCTTAGGTCCCTCCACTTT
V gene: TRBV11-2; J gene: TRBJ1-1; D gene: .; clone size: few; CDR3 protein: CASSLCRSCEAFF; CDR3 DNA: TGTGCCAGCAGCTTATGCAGGTCCTGTGAAGCTTTCTTT
V gene: TRBV12-3/TRBV12-4; J gene: TRBJ2-2; D gene: .; clone size: .; CDR3 protein: CASSLEQTGELFF; CDR3 DNA: TGTGCCAGCAGTTTAGAACAGACCGGGGAGCTGTTTTTT
V gene: TRBV12-3/TRBV12-4; J gene: TRBJ1-2; D gene: .; clone size: .; CDR3 protein: CASTKPANYGYTF; CDR3 DNA: TGTGCCAGCACCAAGCCTGCTAACTATGGCTACACCTTC
V gene: TRBV6-2/TRBV6-3; J gene: TRBJ1-1; D gene: TRBD1; clone size: .; CDR3 protein: CASSYPLGQGGTEAFF; CDR3 DNA: TGTGCCAGCAGTTACCCTTTGGGGCAGGGGGGCACTGAAGCTTTCTTT
V gene: TRBV7-8; J gene: TRBJ1-1; D gene: TRBD1; clone size: .; CDR3 protein: CASSLGDRGNTEAFF; CDR3 DNA: TGTGCCAGCAGCTTGGGAGACAGGGGGAACACTGAAGCTTTCTTT
V gene: TRBV19; J gene: TRBJ1-6; D gene: TRBD1; clone size: .; CDR3 protein: CASTPGQGNSPLHF; CDR3 DNA: TGTGCCAGTACTCCGGGACAGGGGAATTCACCCCTCCACTTT
V gene: TRBV7-2; J gene: TRBJ1-5; D gene: TRBD1; clone size: .; CDR3 protein: CASSLAGTVRNQPQHF; CDR3 DNA: TGTGCCAGCAGCTTAGCGGGGACAGTTCGTAATCAGCCCCAGCATTTT
V gene: TRBV5-5; J gene: TRBJ1-6; D gene: TRBD1; clone size: .; CDR3 protein: CASGIRDSKFSPLHF; CDR3 DNA: TGTGCCAGCGGTATTCGGGACAGCAAATTTTCACCCCTCCACTTT
V gene: TRBV10-3; J gene: TRBJ1-1; D gene: TRBD1; clone size: .; CDR3 protein: CATLRQGAGLTEAFF; CDR3 DNA: TGTGCCACCCTCCGACAGGGGGCTGGGTTAACTGAAGCTTTCTTT
V gene: TRBV9; J gene: TRBJ2-2; D gene: .; clone size: .; CDR3 protein: CASSVAGSGELFF; CDR3 DNA: TGTGCCAGCAGCGTAGCGGGGTCCGGGGAGCTGTTTTTT